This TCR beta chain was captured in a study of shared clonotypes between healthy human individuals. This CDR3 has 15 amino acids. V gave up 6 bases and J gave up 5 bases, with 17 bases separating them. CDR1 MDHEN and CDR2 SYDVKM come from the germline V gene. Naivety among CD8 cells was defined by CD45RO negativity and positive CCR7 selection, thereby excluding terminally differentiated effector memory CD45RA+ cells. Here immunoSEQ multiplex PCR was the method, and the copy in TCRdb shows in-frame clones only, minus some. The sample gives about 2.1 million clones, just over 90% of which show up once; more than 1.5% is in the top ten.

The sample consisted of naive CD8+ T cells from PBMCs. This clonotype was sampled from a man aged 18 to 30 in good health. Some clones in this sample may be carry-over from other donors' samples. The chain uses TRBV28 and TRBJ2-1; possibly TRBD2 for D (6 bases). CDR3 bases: TGTGCCAGCAGCTCTGTAGCGGACCCCCACAATGAGCAGTTCTTC. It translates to CASSSVADPHNEQFF.